The 22 T cell receptor beta chains reported below all come from one sample, sequenced in a study of cytomegalovirus exposure and HLA in healthy donors. PCR used 60 Vbeta primers and 13 Jbeta primers. TCRdb's table, derived via immunoSEQ multiplex PCR, lists solely in-frame clones and lacks some. The sample shows some 120,000 clones, approximately 80% of them seen only once. Sequenced sample: PBMCs. Receptor source: a woman aged 25 to 39 in good health and CMV-seronegative.

This chain links TRBV19 with TRBJ1-2, with D unresolved. The ends were cut back, 1 base at V and 1 base at J, with 7 bases in the middle. Germline V lookup: CDR1 LNHDA, CDR2 SQIVND (reference sequence). The CDR3 runs to 14 residues. The CDR3 sequence: CASSIVQINYGYTF. The CDR3 coding sequence is TGTGCCAGTAGTATAGTACAGATTAACTATGGCTACACCTTC.

The table lists this clone with a count of one. The V call is TRBV6-1, the J call TRBJ1-5, with 8 bases lining up with TRBD1. Germline-derived CDR1 and CDR2 are MNHNS and SASEGT. V gave up 8 bases and J gave up 7 bases; unmatched junction bases: 10. The CDR3 has 14 amino acids. The chain's CDR3 is CASGKDRAYQPQHF. The CDR3 bases are TGTGCCAGCGGCAAGGACAGGGCATACCAGCCCCAGCATTTT.

This chain uses TRBV6-5 with TRBJ2-3, with TRBD2 identical over 7 bases. Per germline, CDR1 MNHEY and CDR2 SVGAGI. The CDR3 consists of 16 residues. V was clipped by 2 bases and J by 0 bases; unmatched bases: 5. The CDR3 DNA reads as TGTGCCAGCAGTTACAACGGGGGGTATAGCACAGATACGCAGTATTTT. Its translation is CASSYNGGYSTDTQYF.

V and J are TRBV7-2 and TRBJ1-4, with D unclear. V lost 3 bases to trimming and J lost 7 bases, with 12 bases between them. Germline lookup yields CDR1 SGHTA and CDR2 FQGNSA. The CDR3 runs to 14 residues. The CDR3 DNA reads as TGTGCCAGCAGCTTCCCGGGAGCCCCTGAAAAACTGTTTTTT. Amino acid sequence: CASSFPGAPEKLFF.

CDR3 sequence: CASSLIKGRRNTIYF. In DNA form, the CDR3 reads TGTGCCAGCAGCCTAATAAAAGGGAGGAGAAACACCATATATTTT. This chain joins TRBV11-2 and TRBJ1-3, with unresolved D. Germline V gives CDR1 SGHAT, CDR2 FQNNGV. The germline V and J ends were trimmed by 5 bases and 5 bases, with 16 bases remaining between them. The CDR3 length is 15 residues.

The gene calls are TRBV2 and TRBJ2-7, with D possibly matching TRBD1 (6 bases). The V end lost 6 bases, the J end lost 3 bases, and 15 bases lay between the germline ends. This CDR3 region has 14 residues. Germline CDR1 is SNHLY and CDR2 is FYNNEI. For the CDR3, the DNA is TGTGCCAGCAGGGGGAACCAGGGGATCTACGAGCAGTACTTC. It yields the protein CASRGNQGIYEQYF.

The genes are TRBV6-6 and TRBJ2-5; maybe TRBD1 (6 bases). This CDR3 region has 13 residues. Germline V gene lookup returns CDR1 MNHNY and CDR2 SVGAGI (reference sequence). Deletions cut 4 bases from V and 2 bases from J, with 8 bases between. For the CDR3, the DNA is TGTGCCAGCAGTTGGACAGTTCAAGAGACCCAGTACTTC. Amino acids: CASSWTVQETQYF.

The table lists this clone with a few counts. V and J are TRBV2 and TRBJ2-1; D may be TRBD2 (6 bases). The CDR3 is made up of 16 amino acids. Per the germline V gene, CDR1 is SNHLY and CDR2 is FYNNEI. With 6 bases removed from V and 0 bases from J, the gap between germline ends came to 15 bases. The CDR3 DNA sequence: TGTGCCAGCAGCCCGACTAGTCATCTCTCCTACAATGAGCAGTTCTTC. Its translation: CASSPTSHLSYNEQFF.

This clone was counted once. CDR3 residues: CASSLLAGGSVETQYF. The DNA for the CDR3 is TGTGCCAGCAGCCTACTAGCGGGAGGGTCGGTTGAGACCCAGTACTTC. V is TRBV5-6 and J is TRBJ2-5; 13 bases map to TRBD2. CDR3 length equals 16 residues. The germline V gene encodes CDR1 SGHDT and CDR2 YYEEEE. Losses at the gene ends were 4 bases for V and 5 bases for J; bases not matched to a gene: 8.

This rearrangement joins TRBV10-2 to TRBJ1-2; TRBD1 agrees at 7 bases. The length of the CDR3 is 14 residues. The germline V gene encodes CDR1 WSHSY and CDR2 SAAADI. The trim removed 2 bases at V and 2 bases at J, leaving 2 bases unmatched. The CDR3 here is CASSEVQGNYGYTF. Here the CDR3 DNA reads TGCGCCAGCAGTGAGGTACAGGGGAACTATGGCTACACCTTC.

This CDR3 is CASSHDRGVLVDTEAFF. CDR3 DNA: TGTGCCAGCAGCCACGACAGGGGCGTGTTAGTGGACACTGAAGCTTTCTTT. The chain joins TRBV14 to TRBJ1-1; 8 bases align to TRBD1. The CDR3 runs 17 residues. V gave up 3 bases and J gave up 3 bases; unmatched junction bases: 12. CDR1 and CDR2 (germline): SGHDN, FVKESK.

This clone showed up just a few times. The same CDR3 also results from other DNA sequences found in this sample. The V gene is TRBV27, the J gene TRBJ1-1; D unclear. This CDR3 region has 10 residues. V shed 8 bases and J shed 4 bases, with 5 bases lying between them. Looked up from germline, CDR1 is MNHEY and CDR2 is SMNVEV (reference sequence). CDR3 protein: CASGLTEAFF. CDR3 nucleotide sequence: TGTGCCAGCGGACTCACTGAAGCTTTCTTT.

This clone was recorded once. This sequence joins TRBV20-1 and TRBJ1-2; D is unclear. The V end lost 7 bases, the J end lost 4 bases, and 10 bases lay between the germline ends. From germline, CDR1 is DFQATT and CDR2 SNEGSKA (reference sequence). The CDR3 contains 11 residues. The CDR3 here is CSGEGGYGYTF. CDR3 coding DNA: TGCAGTGGGGAAGGAGGCTATGGCTACACCTTC.

This rearrangement joins TRBV18 to TRBJ2-2; 10 bases line up with TRBD2. The CDR3 has 14 amino acids. Germline CDR1 reads KGHSH; CDR2 reads LQKENI. V was pared by 8 bases and J by 2 bases, with 2 bases of the junction left unmatched. CDR3 nucleotides: TGTGCCAGCAAACTAGCGGGAAACACCGGGGAGCTGTTTTTT. Its translation is CASKLAGNTGELFF.

This chain connects TRBV7-2 to TRBJ1-2; D not resolved. Trimming removed 6 bases from V and 4 bases from J, with 15 bases in between. CDR3 length equals 14 residues. The germline gives CDR1 SGHTA, CDR2 FQGNSA. The CDR3 region is CASSYELRSYGYTF. CDR3 coding DNA: TGTGCCAGCAGTTATGAGCTGCGGAGCTATGGCTACACCTTC.

The CDR3 DNA sequence: TGTGCCTGGGCTGGGGCGGTCGAGCAGTACTTC. Translation: CAWAGAVEQYF. The rearrangement links TRBV30 to TRBJ2-7; a weak D match, TRBD1 (5 bases). V was shortened by 5 bases and J by 6 bases, with 11 bases between the two germline ends. There are 11 residues in the CDR3. The germline V gene encodes CDR1 GTSNPN and CDR2 SVGIG (reference sequence).

The rearrangement links TRBV5-1 to TRBJ2-3; D remains ambiguous. The V and J ends lost 6 bases and 2 bases respectively, with 16 bases between them. Germline V gene sequence: CDR1 SGHRS, CDR2 YFSETQ. CDR3 length equals 15 residues. The CDR3 here is CASNVGQVDTDTQYF. The CDR3 nucleotides are TGCGCCAGCAACGTGGGCCAGGTTGACACAGATACGCAGTATTTT.

The V and J genes are TRBV5-6 and TRBJ1-2; D possibly corresponds to TRBD1 (5 bases). The germline V gene has CDR1 SGHDT and CDR2 YYEEEE. Trimming took 7 bases from V and 8 from J, leaving 21 bases between them. The CDR3 extends over 14 amino acids. CDR3 in amino acids: CASGQGGALRGYTF. CDR3 nucleotide sequence: TGTGCCAGCGGCCAGGGCGGGGCCCTTCGGGGCTACACCTTC.

In this sample, this clone turned up a few times. The chain uses TRBV6-5 and TRBJ1-2; D might be TRBD1 (5 bases). The CDR3 sequence is 14 residues long. Germline assignment: CDR1 MNHEY and CDR2 SVGAGI. V was cut by 7 bases and J by 6 bases, with 18 bases left in between. The CDR3 DNA reads as TGTGCCAGCACCCCCTCGGGGGTTTTCCATGGCTACACCTTC. The encoded protein is CASTPSGVFHGYTF.

V is TRBV30 and J is TRBJ1-1; D is unclear. Looked up from germline, CDR1 is GTSNPN and CDR2 is SVGIG (reference sequence). The CDR3 is made up of 13 amino acids. Trimming shortened V by 3 bases and J by 0 bases, and 8 bases separated the two germline ends. CDR3 protein: CAWRLEVNTEAFF. The CDR3 DNA sequence: TGTGCCTGGAGATTGGAGGTGAACACTGAAGCTTTCTTT. The full variable domain, its missing parts supplied by reference TRBV30 and TRBJ1-1, is SQTIHQWPATLVQPVGSPLSLECTVEGTSNPNLYWYRQAAGRGLQLLFYSVGIGQISSEVPQNLSASRPQDRQFILSSKKLLLSDSGFYLCAWRLEVNTEAFFGQGTRLTVV.

V and J are TRBV6-5 and TRBJ1-1; D gene uncertain. CDR1 is MNHEY and CDR2 is SVGAGI in the germline V gene. V gave up 5 bases and J gave up 7 bases, with 17 bases separating them. This CDR3 has 14 amino acids. The CDR3 spells CASSALVRSGEAFF. The DNA of the CDR3 is TGTGCCAGCAGTGCACTGGTCCGTTCGGGTGAAGCTTTCTTT.

V gene TRBV20-1 combines with J gene TRBJ1-2; unclear D gene. The CDR3 spans 11 residues. The germline CDR1 and CDR2 sequences are DFQATT and SNEGSKA (reference sequence). Trimming took off 4 bases at V and 3 bases at J, with 6 bases between the two ends. In nucleotides, the CDR3 is TGCAGTGCTACAGGCCACTATGGCTACACCTTC. Translation: CSATGHYGYTF.